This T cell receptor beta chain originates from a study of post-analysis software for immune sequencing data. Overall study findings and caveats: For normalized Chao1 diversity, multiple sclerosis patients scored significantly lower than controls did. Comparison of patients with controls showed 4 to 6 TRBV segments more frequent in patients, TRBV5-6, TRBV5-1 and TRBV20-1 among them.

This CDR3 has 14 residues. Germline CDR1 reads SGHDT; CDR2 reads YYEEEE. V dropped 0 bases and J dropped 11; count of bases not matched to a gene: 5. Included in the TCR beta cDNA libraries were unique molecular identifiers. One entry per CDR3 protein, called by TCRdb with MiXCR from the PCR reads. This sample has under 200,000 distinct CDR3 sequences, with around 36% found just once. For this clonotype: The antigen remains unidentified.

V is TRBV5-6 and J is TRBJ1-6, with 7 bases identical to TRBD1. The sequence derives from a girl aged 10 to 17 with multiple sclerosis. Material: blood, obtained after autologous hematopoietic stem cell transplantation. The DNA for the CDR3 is TGTGCCAGCAGCTTGGTGGGGACAGAGCCACCCCTCCACTTT. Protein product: CASSLVGTEPPLHF.